This T cell receptor (beta chain) was sequenced for a study of T cells in Graves' hyperthyroidism and ophthalmopathy. Study context: Peripheral blood samples were taken at initial diagnosis, prior to any treatment.

There were TCR beta CDR3 regions amplified from RNA transcripts. Using the HTBI primer set, a first-round RT-PCR was run on the TCR CDR3. One entry per CDR3 protein results from TCRdb running MiXCR on the multiplex PCR reads. The sample lists about 740,000 distinct CDR3 sequences, 12% to 15% seen once, with about 9.4% in the top ten. It was uncontrolled infection, other autoimmune disease, pregnancy or lactation that excluded patients. Regarding the study as a whole: Most thyroid clonotypes expanded above 0.001 appeared in blood too.

Germline V gene lookup returns CDR1 ENHRY and CDR2 SYGVKD. The CDR3 loop spans 17 amino acids. V lost 0 bases and J lost 0, with 15 bases in between. A few counts support this clonotype. Its matching antigen is unknown. This TCR derives from a woman between 18 and 29 years old with Graves' hyperthyroidism. The chain combines TRBV10-3 with TRBJ2-7; TRBD1 or TRBD2 may be the D gene (6 bases each). The specimen sequenced was blood. The CDR3 DNA is TGTGCCATCAGTGAGTCGACCAGGGGAGGCCTCTCCTACGAGCAGTACTTC. Amino acid sequence: CAISESTRGGLSYEQYF.